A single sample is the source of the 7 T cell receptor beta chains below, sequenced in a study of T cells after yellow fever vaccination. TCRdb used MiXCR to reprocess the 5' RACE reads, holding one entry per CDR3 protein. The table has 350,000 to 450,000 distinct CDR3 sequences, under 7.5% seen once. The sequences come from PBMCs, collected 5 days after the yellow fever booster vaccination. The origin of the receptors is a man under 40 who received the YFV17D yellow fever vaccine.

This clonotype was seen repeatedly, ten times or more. The CDR3: CASSIAGGGTGELFF. DNA of the CDR3: TGTGCCAGTAGTATCGCGGGAGGTGGGACCGGGGAGCTGTTTTTT. The rearrangement links TRBV19 to TRBJ2-2; 8 nucleotides line up with TRBD2. Looked up from germline, CDR1 is LNHDA and CDR2 is SQIVND (reference sequence). Trimming at V came to 3 bases and at J to 5 bases, leaving 5 bases not matched to a gene. The CDR3 has 15 amino acids.

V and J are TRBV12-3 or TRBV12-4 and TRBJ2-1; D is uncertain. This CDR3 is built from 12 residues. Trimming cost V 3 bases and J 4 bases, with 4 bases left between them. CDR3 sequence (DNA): TGTGCCAGCAGTTTCTTGTACAATGAGCAGTTCTTC. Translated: CASSFLYNEQFF.

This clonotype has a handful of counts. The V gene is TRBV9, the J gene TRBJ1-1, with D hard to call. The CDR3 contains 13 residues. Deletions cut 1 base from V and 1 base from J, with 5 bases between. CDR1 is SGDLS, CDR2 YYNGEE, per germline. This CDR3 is CASSVWWNTEAFF. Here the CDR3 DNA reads TGTGCCAGCAGCGTATGGTGGAACACTGAAGCTTTCTTT.

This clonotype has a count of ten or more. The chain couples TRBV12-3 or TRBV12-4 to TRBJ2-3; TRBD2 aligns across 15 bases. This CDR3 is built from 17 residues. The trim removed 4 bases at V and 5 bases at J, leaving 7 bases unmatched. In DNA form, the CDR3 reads TGTGCCAGCAGTTCCCCCGGGGGACTAGCGGGAGGAGATACGCAGTATTTT. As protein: CASSSPGGLAGGDTQYF.

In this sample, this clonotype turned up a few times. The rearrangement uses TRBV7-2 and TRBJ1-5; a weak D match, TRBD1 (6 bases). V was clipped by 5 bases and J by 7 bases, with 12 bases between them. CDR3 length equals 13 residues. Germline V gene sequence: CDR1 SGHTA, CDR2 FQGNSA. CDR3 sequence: CASSVETGQPQHF. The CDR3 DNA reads TGTGCCAGCAGCGTAGAGACAGGCCAGCCCCAGCATTTT.

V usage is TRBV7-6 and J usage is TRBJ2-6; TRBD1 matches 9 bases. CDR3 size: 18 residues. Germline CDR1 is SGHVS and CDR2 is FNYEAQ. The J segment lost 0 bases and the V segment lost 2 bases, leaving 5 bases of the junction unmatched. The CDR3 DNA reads TGTGCCAGCAGCTTACCGGGACAGGGCTCCTCTGGGGCCAACGTCCTGACTTTC. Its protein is CASSLPGQGSSGANVLTF. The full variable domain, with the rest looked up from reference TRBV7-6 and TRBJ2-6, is GAGVSQSPRYKVTKRGQDVALRCDPISGHVSLYWYRQALGQGPEFLTYFNYEAQQDKSGLPNDRFSAERPEGSISTLTIQRTEQRDSAMYRCASSLPGQGSSGANVLTFGAGSRLTVL.

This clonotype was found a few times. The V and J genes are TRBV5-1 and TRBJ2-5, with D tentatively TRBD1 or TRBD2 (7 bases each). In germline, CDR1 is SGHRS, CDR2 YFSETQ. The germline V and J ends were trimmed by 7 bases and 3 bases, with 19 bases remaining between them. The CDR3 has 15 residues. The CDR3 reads CASHKGGTVEETQYF. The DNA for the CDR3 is TGCGCCAGCCATAAGGGAGGGACAGTTGAAGAGACCCAGTACTTC. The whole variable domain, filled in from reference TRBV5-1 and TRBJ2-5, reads KAGVTQTPRYLIKTRGQQVTLSCSPISGHRSVSWYQQTPGQGLQFLFEYFSETQRNKGNFPGRFSGRQFSNSRSEMNVSTLELGDSALYLCASHKGGTVEETQYFGPGTRLLVL.